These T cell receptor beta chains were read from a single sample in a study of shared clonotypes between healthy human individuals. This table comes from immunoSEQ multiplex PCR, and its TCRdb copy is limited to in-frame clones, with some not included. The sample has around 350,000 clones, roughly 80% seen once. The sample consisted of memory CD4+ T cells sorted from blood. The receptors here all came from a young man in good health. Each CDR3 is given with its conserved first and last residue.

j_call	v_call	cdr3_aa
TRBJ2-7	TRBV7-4	CASSPNTYEQYF
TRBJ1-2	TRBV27	CASSPDRQPFYYGYTF
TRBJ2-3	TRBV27	CASYLVPDTQYF
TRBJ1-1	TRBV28	CASSFSFEGPGWGF
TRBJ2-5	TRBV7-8	CASSLEAGLPKETQYF
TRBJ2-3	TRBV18	CASSPTSDGTDTQYF
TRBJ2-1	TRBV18	CASSPSVGLLYNEQFF
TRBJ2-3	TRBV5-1	CASSLDPTSGSWFTDTQYF
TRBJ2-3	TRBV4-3	CASSQDPTSNTQYF
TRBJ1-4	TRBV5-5	CASSSLSGVNNEKLFF
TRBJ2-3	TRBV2	CASSEDRDTQYF
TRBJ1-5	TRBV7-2	CASSLSDRGQPQHF
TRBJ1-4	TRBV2	CASKGGRTTNEKLFF
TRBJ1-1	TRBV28	CASRSGGTGTEAFF
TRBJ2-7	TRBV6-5	CASSYSRDHDSYEQYF
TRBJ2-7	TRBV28	CASSSAGTGDYEQYF
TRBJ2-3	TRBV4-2	CASSQDGEREDTQYF
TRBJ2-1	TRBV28	CASSSSSGEYYNEQFF
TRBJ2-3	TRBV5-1	CASSLHTDTQYF
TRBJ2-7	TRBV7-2	CASSRGLAVGYEQYF
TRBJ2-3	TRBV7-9	CASSQGSSGATDTQYF
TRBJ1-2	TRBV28	CASTPGGTGPGGYTF
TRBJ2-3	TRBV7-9	CASSPGLAADTQYF
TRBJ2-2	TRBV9	CASSVSGRATGELFF
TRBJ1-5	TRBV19	CASSMGPNQPQHF
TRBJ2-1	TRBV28	CASNLFGIAYNEQFF
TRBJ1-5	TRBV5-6	CASSETGGLNQPQHF
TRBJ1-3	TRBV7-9	CASSLEGGTSGNTIYF
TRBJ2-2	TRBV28	CASSLTTGGPVGELFF
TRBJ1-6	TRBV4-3	CASSQDGAGGNSPLHF
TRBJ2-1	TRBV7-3	CASSQSLGSYNEQFF
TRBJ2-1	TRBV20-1	CSASIQRALFF
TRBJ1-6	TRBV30	CAWTRDNSPLHF
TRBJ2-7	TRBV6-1	CASSELISGSAYEQYF
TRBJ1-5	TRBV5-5	CASSPLIFNRGNQPQHF
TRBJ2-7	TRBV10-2	CASRPPGNWGYEQYF
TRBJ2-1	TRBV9	CASSVYSGYASYNEQFF
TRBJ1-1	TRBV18	CASSPNQGTPEAFF
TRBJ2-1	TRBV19	CASSFQDSATQFF
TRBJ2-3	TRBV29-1	CSVAPAPHRGTDTQYF
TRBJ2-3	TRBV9	CASSVASGGPTDTQYF
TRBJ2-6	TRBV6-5	CASSSLAGVGANVLTF
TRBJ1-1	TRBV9	CASSVTGHPNTEAFF
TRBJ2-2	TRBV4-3	CASSPRTVSSGELFF
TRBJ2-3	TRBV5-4	CASSGAGTSGGAQYF
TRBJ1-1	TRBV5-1	CASSPRPNTEAFF
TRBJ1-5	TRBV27	CASSMGTGGFNQPQHF
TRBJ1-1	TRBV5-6	CASSRTGDTEAFF